This TCR beta chain came from a study of cytomegalovirus exposure and HLA in healthy donors. Study information: Early released data comprised 80 million to 90 million unique TCRs from HLA-typed donors.

Study-level findings and limits: Highly shared sequence variants in one cluster were likely a sequencing artifact.

CDR1 is ENHRY and CDR2 is SYGVKD in the germline V gene. The CDR3 is 15 amino acids. V lost 10 bases and J 4 bases, leaving 22 bases between the germline ends. Note on this clone: Its specificity is not known.

In the PCR, 60 Vbeta and 13 Jbeta primers were used. Profiling relied on immunoSEQ multiplex PCR, and the TCRdb table lists in-frame clones only, not all of them. Of around 140,000 clones listed, roughly 80% are singletons. While unrecorded immune exposures were likely, the donors were nominally healthy when sampled. The source is a woman in her fifties or sixties in good health and CMV-seronegative. The V and J genes are TRBV10-3 and TRBJ1-1; weak D call: TRBD1 (5 bases). Material: PBMCs. The CDR3 spells CATRTSPNLGTEAFF. Here the CDR3 DNA reads TGTGCCACCAGGACAAGTCCCAATCTGGGCACTGAAGCTTTCTTT.